This T cell receptor beta chain was retrieved from a study of T-cell reconstitution after alpha-beta-depleted transplantation in children. Germline values: CDR1 SGHDT, CDR2 YYEEEE. The CDR3 runs to 16 residues. The V end lost 0 bases, the J end lost 1 base, and 13 bases lay between the germline ends. During its preparation, the TCRbeta library received unique molecular identifiers. MiXCR, applied by TCRdb to the PCR reads, yields one record per CDR3 protein. Among about a million distinct CDR3 sequences listed, about 26% were seen once. This clonotype has just a few counts. This specimen was PBMCs, mostly from graft donor cells, taken 360 days after TCRalphabeta/CD19-depleted stem cell transplant. The genes are TRBV5-6 and TRBJ2-5; a possible D gene is TRBD2 (6 bases). This TCR was recovered from a boy younger than two who had a stem cell transplant for SCID, so the T cells may come from the graft donor. The CDR3 is CASSLGGDGSQETQYF. The CDR3 DNA reads TGTGCCAGCAGCTTGGGGGGGGACGGCTCCCAAGAGACCCAGTACTTC.